One sample yielded the 3 T cell receptor beta chains listed below, sequenced in a study of T cell responses to AZD1222 COVID-19 vaccine. Using immunoSEQ multiplex PCR, the repertoire was profiled, and TCRdb retains in-frame clones only, with some absent. Among 130,000 or so clones listed, approximately 93% were seen once. The specimen comprised peripheral blood, sampled on day 0 of MenACWY control vaccination. All receptors derive from an adult in good health.

CDR3 sequence: CASNPRSTSEQFF. CDR3 in DNA: TGTGCCAGCAACCCTCGCTCCACATCAGAGCAGTTCTTC. The chain employs TRBV14 and TRBJ2-1; D call uncertain. The germline gives CDR1 SGHDN, CDR2 FVKESK. The CDR3 is 13 amino acids. The V end was cut by 7 bases, the J end by 10 bases, with 17 bases between.

The chain couples TRBV4-3 to TRBJ1-4, with a possible D match to TRBD1 (5 bases). This CDR3 contains 15 residues. V lost 0 bases to trimming and J lost 4 bases, with 9 bases between them. Germline CDR1 is LGHNA and CDR2 is YSLEER. DNA of the CDR3: TGCGCCAGCAGCCAAGAAGAGGGGAGTAATGAAAAACTGTTTTTT. This gives the protein CASSQEEGSNEKLFF.

Here the CDR3 reads CASSPSFWDTGELFF. DNA of the CDR3: TGTGCCAGCAGCCCATCCTTCTGGGACACCGGGGAGCTGTTTTTT. This chain connects TRBV7-2 to TRBJ2-2; no reliable D call. The CDR3 extends over 15 amino acids. CDR1 and CDR2 from the germline V gene are SGHTA and FQGNSA. V was cut by 5 bases and J by 3 bases, with 13 bases left in between.